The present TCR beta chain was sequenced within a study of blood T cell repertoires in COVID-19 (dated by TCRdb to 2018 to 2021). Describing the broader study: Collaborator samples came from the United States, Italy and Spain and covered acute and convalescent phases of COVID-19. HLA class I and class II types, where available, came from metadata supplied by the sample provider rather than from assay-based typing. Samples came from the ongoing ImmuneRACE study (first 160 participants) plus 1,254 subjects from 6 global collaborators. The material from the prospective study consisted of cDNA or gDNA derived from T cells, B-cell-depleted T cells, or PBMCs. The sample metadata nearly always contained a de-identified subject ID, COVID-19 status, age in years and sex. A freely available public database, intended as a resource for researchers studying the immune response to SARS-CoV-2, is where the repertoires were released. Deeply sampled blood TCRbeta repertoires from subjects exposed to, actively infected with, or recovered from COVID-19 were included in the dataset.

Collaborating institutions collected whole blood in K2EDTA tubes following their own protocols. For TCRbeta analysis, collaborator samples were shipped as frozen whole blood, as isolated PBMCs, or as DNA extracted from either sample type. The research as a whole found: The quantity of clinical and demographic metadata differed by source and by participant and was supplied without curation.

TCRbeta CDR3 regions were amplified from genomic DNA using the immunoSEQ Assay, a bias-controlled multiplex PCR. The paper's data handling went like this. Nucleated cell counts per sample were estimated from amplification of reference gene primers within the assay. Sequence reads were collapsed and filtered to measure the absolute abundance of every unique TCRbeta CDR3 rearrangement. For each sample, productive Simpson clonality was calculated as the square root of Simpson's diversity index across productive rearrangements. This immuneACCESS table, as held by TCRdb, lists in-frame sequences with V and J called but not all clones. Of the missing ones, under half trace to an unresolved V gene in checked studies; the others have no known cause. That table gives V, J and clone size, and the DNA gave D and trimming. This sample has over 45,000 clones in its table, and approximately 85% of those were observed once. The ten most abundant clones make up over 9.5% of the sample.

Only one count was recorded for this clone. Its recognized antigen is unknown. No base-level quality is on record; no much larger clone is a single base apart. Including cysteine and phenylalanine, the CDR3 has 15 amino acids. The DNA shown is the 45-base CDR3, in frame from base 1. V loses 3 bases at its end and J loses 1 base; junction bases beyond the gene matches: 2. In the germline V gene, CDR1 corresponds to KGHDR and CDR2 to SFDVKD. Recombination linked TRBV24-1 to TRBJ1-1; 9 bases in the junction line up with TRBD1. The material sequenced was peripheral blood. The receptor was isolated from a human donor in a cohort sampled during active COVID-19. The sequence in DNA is TGTGCCACCAGTGATCCGGGACAGGGGAACACTGAAGCTTTCTTT. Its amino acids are CATSDPGQGNTEAFF.